This passage covers 22 T cell receptor beta chains from one sample sequenced in a study of response to subunit inactivated influenza vaccine. MiXCR was run by TCRdb on the RT-PCR reads, yielding one entry per CDR3 protein. The table has about 780,000 distinct CDR3 sequences, approximately 17% seen once. Sequencing was performed on PBMCs from blood, taken around 5 days after vaccination. Receptor source: a man over 45 who received an inactivated influenza vaccine.

The genes are TRBV7-2 and TRBJ2-2; 7 bases agree with TRBD1. The CDR3 is 17 residues long. V gave up 2 bases and J gave up 1 base; unmatched junction bases: 7. The germline V gene encodes CDR1 SGHTA and CDR2 FQGNSA. CDR3 in DNA: TGTGCCAGCAGCTTAAGAGTCCAGGGGGAGAACACCGGGGAGCTGTTTTTT. It codes for CASSLRVQGENTGELFF. Together with reference TRBV7-2 and TRBJ2-2, the CDR3 gives the full variable domain: GAGVSQSPSNKVTEKGKDVELRCDPISGHTALYWYRQSLGQGLEFLIYFQGNSAPDKSGLPSDRFSAERTGGSVSTLTIQRTQQEDSAVYLCASSLRVQGENTGELFFGEGSRLTVL.

The V gene is TRBV20-1, the J gene TRBJ2-3; TRBD1 aligns across 10 bases. CDR3 size: 17 residues. V dropped 0 bases and J dropped 6; count of bases not matched to a gene: 12. Germline assignment: CDR1 DFQATT and CDR2 SNEGSKA (reference sequence). The CDR3 sequence is CSAREDGDRGEFDTQYF. CDR3 in DNA: TGCAGTGCTAGAGAGGATGGGGACAGGGGCGAATTTGATACGCAGTATTTT.

The rearrangement links TRBV18 to TRBJ2-7, with 10 bases fitting TRBD1. The CDR3 consists of 15 residues. V dropped 5 bases and J dropped 3; count of bases not matched to a gene: 7. Germline V CDR1 and CDR2: KGHSH, LQKENI. In DNA, the CDR3 is TGTGCCAGCTCAACGGGGACAGGGGCGAACTACGAGCAGTACTTC. This codes for CASSTGTGANYEQYF.

This clonotype was recorded at least ten times. The chain couples TRBV20-1 to TRBJ2-1; tentatively, D is TRBD2 (6 bases). Germline V gives CDR1 DFQATT, CDR2 SNEGSKA (reference sequence). Trimming shortened V by 7 bases and J by 0 bases, and 16 bases separated the two germline ends. CDR3 length: 15 residues. DNA of the CDR3: TGCAGTGTCCTAGGACGGAGGGGCTCCTACAATGAGCAGTTCTTC. The encoded protein is CSVLGRRGSYNEQFF.

The rearrangement uses TRBV12-3 or TRBV12-4 and TRBJ1-2, with D maybe TRBD1 (6 bases). Trimming stripped 5 bases from V and 7 bases from J, with 14 bases between. The CDR3 is 13 residues long. The CDR3 DNA follows: TGTGCCAGCAGTGCCCCAGGGGTTTCTGGCTACACCTTC. Protein sequence: CASSAPGVSGYTF.

The rearrangement joins TRBV7-2 to TRBJ1-2; D is possibly TRBD1 (6 bases). The germline gives CDR1 SGHTA, CDR2 FQGNSA. The CDR3 totals 17 residues. V lost 1 base and J lost 0, with 15 bases in between. The CDR3: CASSLVGGALANYGYTF. CDR3 DNA sequence: TGTGCCAGCAGCTTAGTTGGGGGGGCGCTGGCTAACTATGGCTACACCTTC.

The rearrangement uses TRBV10-3 and TRBJ1-6; 8 bases fit TRBD1. The CDR3 is 14 amino acids. Germline CDR1 reads ENHRY; CDR2 reads SYGVKD. J lost 5 bases, V lost 11 bases, and 8 bases had no gene match. Here the CDR3 reads CAVSLGQDNSPLHF. In DNA, the CDR3 is TGTGCCGTATCCTTGGGACAGGATAATTCACCCCTCCACTTT.

For this clonotype: The junction does not match germline at one end; this may be a read error. The rearrangement joins TRBV6-5 to TRBJ2-1; 15 bases map to TRBD2. Germline CDR1 reads MNHEY; CDR2 reads SVGAGI. This CDR3 is built from 15 residues. CDR3 bases: TGTTCCAGCAGTTGGACTAGCGGGAGGGTGGATGAGCAGTTCTTC. As protein: CSSSWTSGRVDEQFF.

This chain connects TRBV15 to TRBJ1-5; possibly TRBD1 for D (5 bases). From germline, CDR1 is LNHNV and CDR2 YYDKDF (reference sequence). Trimming took 5 bases from V and 3 from J, leaving 14 bases between them. This CDR3 comprises 15 residues. CDR3 sequence reads: CATSQEWGNNQPQHF. CDR3 in DNA: TGTGCCACCAGCCAGGAATGGGGGAACAATCAGCCCCAGCATTTT.

In this sample, this clonotype turned up a few times. J is TRBJ2-1 and V is TRBV9; 12 nucleotides line up with TRBD1. This CDR3 comprises 15 residues. Germline CDR1 and CDR2: SGDLS and YYNGEE. The V segment lost 5 bases and the J segment 7 bases; nucleotides outside the gene matches: 7. CDR3 bases: TGTGCCAGCAGTACGGGACAGGGGGCGCTTAATGAGCAGTTCTTC. Protein: CASSTGQGALNEQFF.

This clonotype was picked up a small number of times. The chain has TRBV7-9 and TRBJ2-1; 11 nucleotides align to TRBD2. This CDR3 has 15 amino acids. CDR1 and CDR2 from the germline V gene are SEHNR and FQNEAQ (reference sequence). The ends lost 4 bases at V and 10 bases at J; junction bases unmatched: 9. CDR3 in DNA: TGTGCCAGCAGCTCCCTTTCGGGACTAGCGGTGGAGCAGTTCTTC. Translating gives CASSSLSGLAVEQFF.

The chain has TRBV5-6 and TRBJ2-7, with 8 positions matching TRBD2. Looked up from germline, CDR1 is SGHDT and CDR2 is YYEEEE. V gave up 0 bases and J gave up 2 bases; unmatched junction bases: 10. CDR3 length: 17 amino acids. The CDR3 loop reads CASSLALAGYLPYEQYF. The DNA for the CDR3 is TGTGCCAGCAGCTTGGCCTTAGCGGGATATCTCCCCTACGAGCAGTACTTC.

This clonotype has at least ten counts. The J gene is TRBJ1-6, the V gene TRBV7-3, with 8 bases identical to TRBD1. V shed 5 bases and J 14 bases; nucleotides not matched to a gene: 8. CDR1 and CDR2 from the germline V gene are SGHTA and FQGTGA. CDR3 length equals 13 residues. The CDR3 protein is CASSVDRVGALHF. The CDR3 nucleotides are TGTGCCAGCAGCGTGGACAGGGTTGGGGCCCTCCACTTT.

This clonotype was observed many times. The V and J genes are TRBV6-5 and TRBJ1-6, with TRBD1 as a possible D gene (6 bases). CDR1 and CDR2 (germline): MNHEY, SVGAGI. CDR3 size: 18 residues. The V and J ends lost 2 bases and 0 bases respectively, with 14 bases between them. CDR3 region: CASSYGTWGPSYNSPLHF. The CDR3 DNA follows: TGTGCCAGCAGTTACGGGACTTGGGGGCCCTCCTATAATTCACCCCTCCACTTT.

The sample holds a few counts of this clonotype. The V gene is TRBV4-1, the J gene TRBJ2-2; the D gene could be TRBD1 or TRBD2 (5 bases each). Trimming pared 6 bases from V and 2 bases from J, leaving 10 bases between. CDR1 and CDR2 from the germline V gene are MGHRA and YSYEKL. The CDR3 covers 14 residues. CDR3 protein: CASRYRTNTGELFF. In DNA form, the CDR3 reads TGCGCCAGCAGGTACAGGACTAACACCGGGGAGCTGTTTTTT.

The rearrangement links TRBV4-2 to TRBJ2-7, with TRBD1 identical over 9 bases. V lost 4 bases, J lost 0 bases, and 13 bases stayed unmatched. The CDR3 sequence is 18 residues long. CDR1 is LGHNA and CDR2 is YNFKEQ in the germline V gene. CDR3 DNA sequence: TGTGCCAGCAGCCTCAGCTACCGGCGGGACAGGGACTCCTACGAGCAGTACTTC. Its translation is CASSLSYRRDRDSYEQYF.

This clonotype was picked up a small number of times. This chain joins TRBV7-2 and TRBJ2-1; D tentatively reads TRBD1 or TRBD2 (5 bases each). This CDR3 comprises 17 residues. The V gene lost 2 bases and the J gene lost 5 bases, with 19 bases spanning the gap. CDR1 SGHTA and CDR2 FQGNSA come from the germline V gene. CDR3 residues: CASSLTMWGRVDNEQFF. The DNA of the CDR3 is TGTGCCAGCAGCTTAACTATGTGGGGACGGGTGGACAATGAGCAGTTCTTC.

The chain links TRBV20-1 to TRBJ2-3, with 11 positions matching TRBD2. The V gene's germline CDR1 is DFQATT and CDR2 SNEGSKA (reference sequence). V dropped 4 bases and J dropped 6; count of bases not matched to a gene: 6. This CDR3 has 14 amino acids. CDR3 bases: TGCAGTGCTAAAATAGCGGGAGGGGGGGATACGCAGTATTTT. It specifies CSAKIAGGGDTQYF.

This clonotype was counted many times. The chain couples TRBV30 to TRBJ2-1; a possible D gene is TRBD2 (5 bases). This CDR3 contains 14 residues. V was trimmed by 4 bases and J by 4 bases, leaving 14 bases between them. Germline V gene lookup returns CDR1 GTSNPN and CDR2 SVGIG (reference sequence). CDR3 sequence (DNA): TGTGCCTGGAACCCCGGCGGGCCTTACAATGAGCAGTTCTTC. Translating it yields CAWNPGGPYNEQFF.

The V and J genes are TRBV10-3 and TRBJ2-3, with 7 bases identical to TRBD2. Germline CDR1 and CDR2: ENHRY and SYGVKD. Trimming at V came to 0 bases and at J to 0 bases, leaving 0 bases not matched to a gene. This CDR3 comprises 15 residues. This chain's CDR3 is CAISESAGSTDTQYF. In DNA, the CDR3 is TGTGCCATCAGTGAGTCAGCGGGAAGCACAGATACGCAGTATTTT.

The CDR3 sequence is CASSLLHEQYF. The CDR3 coding sequence is TGTGCCAGCAGTTTGTTACACGAGCAGTACTTC. V usage is TRBV12-3 or TRBV12-4 and J usage is TRBJ2-7; D not resolved. V dropped 3 bases and J dropped 5 bases, with 5 bases sitting between them. CDR3 length equals 11 residues.

V is TRBV20-1 and J is TRBJ2-7, with D hard to call. The CDR3 sequence is 15 residues long. Germline V gene lookup returns CDR1 DFQATT and CDR2 SNEGSKA (reference sequence). V lost 0 bases and J lost 0, with 12 bases in between. DNA for the CDR3: TGCAGTGCTAGAGATCCGAGTTTCAGCTCCTACGAGCAGTACTTC. This translates into CSARDPSFSSYEQYF.